This TCR beta chain was identified during a study of T-cell reconstitution after alpha-beta-depleted transplantation in children. Many counts were recorded for this clonotype. The junction had 6 bases not matched to a gene; V was cut back by 3 bases and J by 6 bases. The CDR3 is made up of 14 amino acids. Germline CDR1 is SGHTA and CDR2 is FQGNSA. Unique molecular identifiers tagged the TCRbeta library. TCRdb reprocessed the PCR reads via MiXCR and lists one record per CDR3 protein. The sample shows around 600,000 distinct CDR3 sequences, about 10% of them seen only once. Source: PBMCs from the stem cell graft donor, taken from the stem cell graft. The rearrangement joins TRBV7-2 to TRBJ2-7, with 9 bases identical to TRBD1. The TCR originated in a human donor who donated a stem cell graft to a child with acute myeloid leukemia. The CDR3 here is CASSLGQGTGEQYF. CDR3 nucleotide sequence: TGTGCCAGCAGCTTGGGACAGGGCACTGGCGAGCAGTACTTC.